Measured by frequency, the clone carrying this TCR beta chain is medium-sized. The read stops 3 residues short of the end of the CDR3; the missing end is completed from the germline J gene. This entry is derived from a study of Tregs in tolerant kidney transplant recipients. Clones were sequenced by immunoSEQ multiplex PCR, and TCRdb holds only the in-frame ones, with some missing. This sample's table has about 23,000 clones. This CDR3 comprises 15 residues. Germline CDR1 reads KGHSH; CDR2 reads LQKENI. The junction had 15 bases not matched to a gene; V was cut back by 8 bases and J by 9 bases. Related graft donors supplied nonmyeloablative bone marrow transplants, and mixed chimerism was transient.

V and J are TRBV18 and TRBJ1-3; TRBD1 matches at 8 bases. This specimen consisted of CD4+ T cells from blood (PBMCs), obtained 6 months after the transplant. The origin of this receptor is a human patient who received a combined kidney and bone marrow transplant. Some T cells may be supplied by the graft donor. Incomplete CDR3 DNA: TGTGCCAGCGGGCGGGACAGGTCGCGAGGGGCCACC. Protein sequence: CASGRDRSRGAT. The complete CDR3 sequence is CASGRDRSRGATIYF.